The rows below give T cell receptor beta chains drawn from one sample of a study of blood T cell repertoires in COVID-19. Assay: immunoSEQ multiplex PCR; the TCRdb copy retains only in-frame clones and omits some. The sample has some 93,000 clones; 82% are singletons. The material sequenced was peripheral blood. These receptors originate from a man between 65 and 85 years old with acute or convalescent COVID-19. CDR3s include the opening cysteine and the closing phenylalanine or tryptophan. A D gene is named only where the DNA matches it firmly. Size is stated for part of the rows, as once, few or many counts, or as a class when the clone is expanded.

>TRBJ1-3|.|.|TRBV9
CASSIQGDTIYF
TGTGCCAGCAGCATACAGGGAGACACCATATATTTT
>TRBJ2-5|.|.|TRBV15
CATSRERGGVETQYF
TGTGCCACCAGCAGAGAAAGAGGCGGGGTGGAGACCCAGTACTTC
>TRBJ2-3|.|TRBD2|TRBV5-5
CASSPRPAGDTDTQYF
TGTGCCAGCAGCCCGCGGCCAGCGGGGGACACAGATACGCAGTATTTT
>TRBJ1-2|.|.|TRBV7-8
CASSTEDRLYGYTF
TGTGCCAGCAGCACGGAGGACAGACTCTATGGCTACACCTTC
>TRBJ1-5|.|.|TRBV3-1/TRBV3-2
CASSRGGVYQPQHF
TGTGCCAGCAGCCGGGGCGGGGTCTATCAGCCCCAGCATTTT
>TRBJ2-2|.|TRBD2|TRBV6-4
CASSDSGLAGGTNTGELFF
TGTGCCAGCAGTGACTCGGGACTAGCGGGGGGGACGAACACCGGGGAGCTGTTTTTT
>TRBJ2-2|.|TRBD1|TRBV5-6
CASSLRRNRGRGTGELFF
TGTGCCAGCAGCTTAAGACGGAACAGGGGACGAGGCACCGGGGAGCTGTTTTTT
>TRBJ2-3|.|TRBD1|TRBV18
CASSPKQGAVRGDTQYF
TGTGCCAGCTCACCCAAACAGGGGGCCGTTCGAGGAGATACGCAGTATTTT
>TRBJ1-1|.|.|TRBV7-6
CASSRRQLNTEAFF
TGTGCCAGCAGTCGTAGACAGTTGAACACTGAAGCTTTCTTT
>TRBJ1-5|.|.|TRBV28
CASSLTAAGNQPQHF
TGTGCCAGCAGTCTAACCGCCGCTGGCAATCAGCCCCAGCATTTT
>TRBJ1-1|.|.|TRBV11-2
CASSLMRDPAGGTEAFF
TGTGCCAGCAGCTTAATGAGGGATCCCGCAGGAGGGACTGAAGCTTTCTTT
>TRBJ1-5|.|.|TRBV19
CASSIAGWQPQHF
TGTGCCAGTAGTATAGCAGGGTGGCAGCCCCAGCATTTT
>TRBJ2-1|once|.|TRBV5-1
CASSLVGQVGNEQFF
TGCGCCAGCAGCTTGGTTGGTCAGGTAGGCAATGAGCAGTTCTTC
>TRBJ1-2|few|.|TRBV11-2
CASSLGGSNYGYTF
TGTGCCAGCAGCTTGGGAGGGTCTAACTATGGCTACACCTTC
>TRBJ2-3|.|TRBD1|TRBV4-2
CASSQGARGQGTDTQYF
TGTGCCAGCAGCCAAGGGGCTCGGGGACAGGGCACAGATACGCAGTATTTT
>TRBJ2-1|.|TRBD2|TRBV9
CASSVRDYTNEQFF
TGTGCCAGCAGCGTAAGGGACTACACTAATGAGCAGTTCTTC
>TRBJ2-3|.|TRBD2|TRBV4-3
CASSSGLAGVSDTQYF
TGCGCCAGCAGCTCAGGACTAGCGGGAGTGTCAGATACGCAGTATTTT
>TRBJ2-7|.|TRBD1|TRBV30
CAWQTGGIYEQYF
TGTGCCTGGCAGACAGGGGGCATCTACGAGCAGTACTTC
>TRBJ1-1|.|.|TRBV10-2
CASSEQKNTEAFF
TGCGCCAGCAGTGAGCAGAAGAACACTGAAGCTTTCTTT
>TRBJ1-4|.|TRBD1|TRBV5-6
CASSSGTVITEKLFF
TGTGCCAGCAGCTCGGGGACAGTCATTACTGAAAAACTGTTTTTT
>TRBJ1-1|.|.|TRBV3-1/TRBV3-2
CASSQNKNTEAFF
TGTGCCAGCAGCCAAAACAAGAACACTGAAGCTTTCTTT
>TRBJ2-7|.|.|TRBV25-1
CASSEYILAGEIDEQYF
TGTGCCAGCAGTGAATATATTCTGGCAGGGGAGATCGACGAGCAGTACTTC
>TRBJ1-4|.|.|TRBV7-6
CASSLFRGLNEKLFF
TGTGCCAGCAGCTTATTCCGAGGCCTTAATGAAAAACTGTTTTTT
>TRBJ1-2|few|TRBD1|TRBV2
CASIRDRVISLYGYTF
TGTGCCAGTATCCGGGACAGGGTCATTTCGCTCTATGGCTACACCTTC
>TRBJ1-2|.|.|TRBV11-2
CASSLDSWSYGYTF
TGTGCCAGCAGCTTAGATTCGTGGAGCTATGGCTACACCTTC
>TRBJ2-1|.|.|TRBV5-1
CASSPGSSYNEQFF
TGCGCCAGCAGCCCGGGGAGCTCCTACAATGAGCAGTTCTTC
>TRBJ2-5|.|TRBD1|TRBV18
CASSRTGQETQYF
TGTGCCAGCTCACGGACAGGGCAAGAGACCCAGTACTTC
>TRBJ2-5|once|TRBD2|TRBV11-2
CASSLDLLAGAGETQYF
TGTGCCAGCAGCTTAGATCTGCTAGCGGGAGCCGGAGAGACCCAGTACTTC
>TRBJ2-7|.|TRBD1|TRBV6-5
CASSYRRQGASYEQYF
TGTGCCAGCAGTTACCGACGACAGGGGGCTTCCTACGAGCAGTACTTC
>TRBJ2-1|.|TRBD2|TRBV30
CAWSGGGFNEQFF
TGTGCCTGGAGTGGGGGGGGTTTTAATGAGCAGTTCTTC
>TRBJ2-1|.|TRBD1|TRBV24-1
CATTGQGFNEQFF
TGTGCCACTACGGGACAGGGGTTCAATGAGCAGTTCTTC
>TRBJ1-2|few|.|TRBV28
CASSLRQVTYGYTF
TGTGCCAGCAGTTTACGCCAGGTGACATATGGCTACACCTTC
>TRBJ2-5|.|TRBD2|TRBV3-1/TRBV3-2
CASSRGLATETQYF
TGTGCCAGCAGCCGAGGACTAGCGACCGAGACCCAGTACTTC
>TRBJ2-3|.|TRBD2|TRBV11-2
CASSLTLAGGRVDTQYF
TGTGCCAGCAGCTTAACACTAGCGGGGGGGCGGGTAGATACGCAGTATTTT
>TRBJ1-6|few|.|TRBV6-5
CASSLDSNSPLHF
TGTGCCAGCAGTCTTGACTCGAATTCACCCCTCCACTTT
>TRBJ1-2|.|.|TRBV30
CAWSTNQGTGYTF
TGTGCCTGGAGTACCAACCAGGGCACCGGCTACACCTTC
>TRBJ2-1|.|.|TRBV6-2/TRBV6-3
CASSYSGGAWNEQFF
TGTGCCAGCAGCTACTCTGGGGGGGCCTGGAATGAGCAGTTCTTC
>TRBJ1-5|.|TRBD1|TRBV19
CASRRQGNGNQPQHF
TGTGCCAGTAGGCGACAGGGAAATGGCAATCAGCCCCAGCATTTT
>TRBJ2-3|once|TRBD1|TRBV18
CASSPPDRGVPDTQYF
TGTGCCAGCTCACCCCCGGACAGGGGAGTCCCAGATACGCAGTATTTT
>TRBJ1-2|.|TRBD1|TRBV5-1
CASRERTGGLGGYTF
TGCGCCAGCAGGGAGAGGACAGGTGGTTTAGGCGGCTACACCTTC
>TRBJ1-4|.|.|TRBV29-1
CSVSQGPNEKLFF
TGCAGCGTTTCACAGGGACCTAATGAAAAACTGTTTTTT
>TRBJ1-4|.|.|TRBV5-1
CASSLTPAGQYNEKLFF
TGCGCCAGCAGCTTGACACCCGCAGGCCAATATAATGAAAAACTGTTTTTT
>TRBJ1-1|.|.|TRBV9
CASSVFAMGRTEAFF
TGTGCCAGCAGCGTATTTGCAATGGGGCGCACTGAAGCTTTCTTT
>TRBJ2-5|.|TRBD2|TRBV5-1
CASSLGGLFQETQYF
TGCGCCAGCAGCTTGGGGGGACTATTCCAAGAGACCCAGTACTTC
>TRBJ2-6|.|.|TRBV5-4
CASRLQGSGANVLTF
TGTGCCAGCCGCCTCCAGGGCTCTGGGGCCAACGTCCTGACTTTC
>TRBJ2-3|.|TRBD2|TRBV30
CAWTRGLADTDTQYF
TGTGCCTGGACCCGAGGACTAGCGGACACAGATACGCAGTATTTT
>TRBJ1-2|.|.|TRBV7-2
CASSLAGARDYGYTF
TGTGCCAGCAGTTTAGCGGGGGCGAGGGACTATGGCTACACCTTC
>TRBJ2-1|few|.|TRBV30
CASTDNSYNEQFF
TGTGCCTCGACAGACAACTCCTACAATGAGCAGTTCTTC
>TRBJ1-2|.|TRBD1|TRBV7-9
CASSPQTGTDGYTF
TGTGCCAGCAGCCCTCAAACCGGGACAGACGGCTACACCTTC
>TRBJ1-1|few|TRBD1|TRBV18
CASSLQDRKNTEAFF
TGTGCCAGCTCACTCCAGGACAGGAAGAACACTGAAGCTTTCTTT
>TRBJ1-6|few|.|TRBV6-5
CASRSTGQAPLHF
TGTGCCAGCAGGTCCACAGGTCAGGCACCCCTCCACTTT
>TRBJ1-5|.|.|TRBV3-1/TRBV3-2
CASSRGDQPQHF
TGTGCCAGCAGCCGCGGGGATCAGCCCCAGCATTTT
>TRBJ2-1|.|.|TRBV15
CATSRADNEQFF
TGTGCCACCAGCAGAGCGGACAATGAGCAGTTCTTC
>TRBJ2-7|.|TRBD1|TRBV29-1
CSVRLGQGAIEQYF
TGCAGCGTCCGATTGGGGCAGGGGGCGATAGAGCAGTACTTC
>TRBJ1-2|.|TRBD1|TRBV9
CASSVGGDRARYGYTF
TGTGCCAGCAGCGTAGGGGGGGACAGGGCCAGATATGGCTACACCTTC
>TRBJ1-5|.|.|TRBV19
CASRQGGNQPQHF
TGTGCCAGTAGACAGGGTGGCAATCAGCCCCAGCATTTT
>TRBJ2-7|.|.|TRBV11-2
CASSIQGPRLTYEQYF
TGTGCCAGCAGCATACAGGGCCCGCGGCTAACCTACGAGCAGTACTTC
>TRBJ2-1|.|.|TRBV12-3/TRBV12-4
CASSGIRGNEQFF
TGTGCCAGCAGCGGGATTAGGGGGAATGAGCAGTTCTTC
>TRBJ1-5|.|TRBD1|TRBV7-2
CASSLSAGGRSNQPQHF
TGTGCCAGCAGCCTTTCCGCAGGGGGCAGAAGCAATCAGCCCCAGCATTTT
>TRBJ1-2|.|.|TRBV18
CASSPILAGKSGYTF
TGTGCCAGCTCACCAATTCTCGCAGGGAAGAGTGGCTACACCTTC